These 22 T cell receptor beta chains share one sample of origin, sequenced in a study of ipilimumab plus nivolumab after autologous stem cell transplantation. TCRdb keeps only in-frame clones here, not all; method: immunoSEQ multiplex PCR. The sample has about 10,000 clones; about four fifths are singletons. The material sequenced was PBMCs, taken in a trial of ipilimumab plus nivolumab as post-transplant consolidation. Receptor source: a male donor with diffuse large B-cell lymphoma.

This clone was observed once. Here the CDR3 DNA reads TGTGCCAGTAGTATATTGGGTAAGGGTCGCGAGCAGTACTTC. Protein sequence: CASSILGKGREQYF. The V call is TRBV19, the J call TRBJ2-7; D unresolved. V was clipped by 2 bases and J by 6 bases, with 14 bases between them. Germline CDR1 reads LNHDA; CDR2 reads SQIVND (reference sequence). The CDR3 length is 14 residues.

The V and J genes are TRBV10-3 and TRBJ2-7, with 8 bases lining up with TRBD1. Per the germline V gene, CDR1 is ENHRY and CDR2 is SYGVKD. This CDR3 spans 13 amino acids. The ends lost 5 bases at V and 1 base at J; junction bases unmatched: 1. The CDR3 coding sequence is TGTGCCATCAGTAGGACAGGGTCCTACGAGCAGTACTTC. Residues: CAISRTGSYEQYF.

This clone was counted only a few times. The chain is built from TRBV4-1 and TRBJ2-1, with D perhaps matching TRBD2 (6 bases). Germline CDR1 and CDR2: MGHRA and YSYEKL. The CDR3 loop spans 14 amino acids. The V and J ends lost 0 bases and 8 bases respectively, with 11 bases between them. The CDR3, as DNA: TGCGCCAGCAGCCAAGACTGGCCGGGGGATGAGCAGTTCTTC. Its translation: CASSQDWPGDEQFF.

V and J are TRBV7-2 and TRBJ2-4; a possible D gene is TRBD2 (6 bases). The ends were cut back, 3 bases at V and 4 bases at J, with 10 bases in the middle. The germline CDR1 and CDR2 sequences are SGHTA and FQGNSA. The CDR3 spans 14 residues. CDR3 amino acids: CASSFNGGKNIQYF. The CDR3 DNA reads TGTGCCAGCAGCTTCAATGGGGGGAAAAACATTCAGTACTTC. Supplemented by reference TRBV7-2 and TRBJ2-4, the full variable domain reads GAGVSQSPSNKVTEKGKDVELRCDPISGHTALYWYRQSLGQGLEFLIYFQGNSAPDKSGLPSDRFSAERTGGSVSTLTIQRTQQEDSAVYLCASSFNGGKNIQYFGAGTRLSVL.

The genes are TRBV5-4 and TRBJ2-7, with D perhaps TRBD1 or TRBD2 (7 bases each). V was clipped by 3 bases and J by 4 bases, with 20 bases between them. Germline V CDR1 and CDR2: SGHNT, YYREEE (reference sequence). There are 16 residues in the CDR3. The CDR3: CASSWGEGARMYEQYF. The DNA for the CDR3 is TGTGCCAGCAGCTGGGGGGAGGGGGCCCGAATGTACGAGCAGTACTTC.

The gene calls are TRBV2 and TRBJ1-4; a possible D gene is TRBD1 (5 bases). CDR1 SNHLY and CDR2 FYNNEI come from the germline V gene. V lost 8 bases and J 8 bases, leaving 18 bases between the germline ends. The CDR3 contains 14 residues. The CDR3 loop is CASSDSRAQEKLFF. The CDR3 DNA follows: TGTGCCAGCTCCGACAGTCGGGCACAGGAAAAACTGTTTTTT.

The rearrangement joins TRBV6-6 to TRBJ2-4; the D gene is possibly TRBD2 (5 bases). Germline CDR1 reads MNHNY; CDR2 reads SVGAGI (reference sequence). CDR3 size: 13 residues. Trimming left V 8 bases short and J 0 bases short, with 8 bases between. CDR3 sequence: CASFGLAKNIQYF. Here the CDR3 DNA reads TGTGCCAGCTTCGGACTAGCCAAAAACATTCAGTACTTC.

This chain joins TRBV2 and TRBJ2-1; possible D gene TRBD1, 6 bases. Germline CDR1 SNHLY, CDR2 FYNNEI. Between the trimmed V and J ends, which lost 2 bases and 8 bases, there was a span of 16 bases. The length of the CDR3 is 15 residues. The CDR3 sequence is CASSERPGVGDEQFF. In nucleotides, the CDR3 is TGTGCCAGCAGTGAACGGCCAGGGGTAGGCGATGAGCAGTTCTTC.

This rearrangement joins TRBV7-9 to TRBJ2-7, with 10 bases that match TRBD1. CDR1 is SEHNR, CDR2 FQNEAQ, per germline (reference sequence). The V gene end was trimmed by 6 bases and the J gene end by 0 bases; junction bases not matched to a gene: 5. The CDR3 contains 15 residues. CDR3 DNA: TGTGCCAGCAGTCACAGACAGGGGGCCTCCTACGAGCAGTACTTC. Protein sequence: CASSHRQGASYEQYF.

V and J are TRBV29-1 and TRBJ1-2, with D hard to call. Germline-derived CDR1 and CDR2 are SQVTM and ANQGSEA. This CDR3 spans 13 amino acids. Deletions cut 4 bases from V and 0 bases from J, with 9 bases between. This CDR3 reads CSVANPTNYGYTF. For the CDR3, the DNA is TGCAGCGTTGCGAACCCGACTAACTATGGCTACACCTTC.

On this clone itself: Other DNA sequences in this sample translate to the same CDR3. The chain recombines TRBV18 with TRBJ2-5; TRBD1 might be the D (6 bases). Trimming left V 2 bases short and J 3 bases short, with 7 bases between. CDR1 and CDR2 from the germline V gene are KGHSH and LQKENI. The CDR3 has 13 amino acids. CDR3 DNA: TGTGCCAGCTCACCAGGGGGCAAAGAGACCCAGTACTTC. Translation gives CASSPGGKETQYF. Variable domain in full (rest from reference TRBV18 and TRBJ2-5): NAGVMQNPRHLVRRRGQEARLRCSPMKGHSHVYWYRQLPEEGLKFMVYLQKENIIDESGMPKERFSAEFPKEGPSILRIQQVVRGDSAAYFCASSPGGKETQYFGPGTRLLVL.

J is TRBJ2-7 and V is TRBV5-6, with a weak D call TRBD1 (6 bases). The CDR3 extends over 14 amino acids. Trimming left V 5 bases short and J 5 bases short, with 17 bases between. Germline V CDR1 and CDR2: SGHDT, YYEEEE. CDR3 region: CASRIRQGLHEQYF. DNA of the CDR3: TGTGCCAGCAGGATTAGGCAGGGGCTCCACGAGCAGTACTTC.

This clone was counted a few times. J is TRBJ2-7 and V is TRBV28; no firm D call. CDR1 and CDR2 from the germline V gene are MDHEN and SYDVKM. Trimming removed 6 bases at V and 2 bases at J, with 14 bases between. The CDR3 is 14 amino acids. CDR3 DNA: TGTGCCAGCAGAACTCGCCTAGGGACCTACGAGCAGTACTTC. Translated, it gives CASRTRLGTYEQYF.

The CDR3 DNA follows: TGCGCCAGCAGCTTGGCTGGGTCCCCGGGAGTTAACTATGGCTACACCTTC. Protein product: CASSLAGSPGVNYGYTF. This chain links TRBV5-1 with TRBJ1-2; D unresolved. V was cut by 0 bases and J by 1 base, with 16 bases left in between. CDR1 is SGHRS, CDR2 YFSETQ, per germline. CDR3 length: 17 residues.

The CDR3 bases are TGTGCCTGGAGTGAAACAGGCTACACTGAAGCTTTCTTT. It codes for CAWSETGYTEAFF. The chain carries TRBV30 and TRBJ1-1; tentatively, D is TRBD1 (5 bases). V was clipped by 1 base and J by 3 bases, with 9 bases between them. The CDR3 has 13 residues. The germline V gene has CDR1 GTSNPN and CDR2 SVGIG (reference sequence).

V is TRBV5-4 and J is TRBJ2-5; perhaps TRBD2 as D (6 bases). Germline V gene data show CDR1 as SGHNT and CDR2 as YYREEE (reference sequence). V lost 4 bases to trimming and J lost 2 bases, with 12 bases between them. This CDR3 comprises 14 residues. The CDR3, as DNA: TGTGCCAGCAGCGGGGGGAGGAGGCAAGAGACCCAGTACTTC. It is translated as CASSGGRRQETQYF.

The gene calls are TRBV5-1 and TRBJ2-5; tentative D call: TRBD1 (6 bases). The length of the CDR3 is 11 residues. Looked up from germline, CDR1 is SGHRS and CDR2 is YFSETQ. Trimming pared 6 bases from V and 9 bases from J, leaving 12 bases between. The CDR3 DNA is TGCGCCAGCATTGGACAGTCGGCCCAGTACTTC. Residues: CASIGQSAQYF.

This clone was observed a few times. CDR3 DNA sequence: TGTGCCTGGAGTGTACTGGCTGAAGCTTTCTTT. This encodes CAWSVLAEAFF. The J gene is TRBJ1-1, the V gene TRBV30; no clear D. The CDR3 runs to 11 residues. Germline V lookup: CDR1 GTSNPN, CDR2 SVGIG (reference sequence). Trimming cost V 0 bases and J 6 bases, with 5 bases left between them. The complete variable domain, with remaining parts taken from reference TRBV30 and TRBJ1-1, reads SQTIHQWPATLVQPVGSPLSLECTVEGTSNPNLYWYRQAAGRGLQLLFYSVGIGQISSEVPQNLSASRPQDRQFILSSKKLLLSDSGFYLCAWSVLAEAFFGQGTRLTVV.

The V call is TRBV9, the J call TRBJ1-4; no clear D. Trimming pared 2 bases from V and 0 bases from J, leaving 11 bases between. The germline V gene encodes CDR1 SGDLS and CDR2 YYNGEE. CDR3 length: 16 amino acids. The CDR3 is CASSVSYRSTNEKLFF. In DNA form, the CDR3 reads TGTGCCAGCAGCGTTAGTTACAGATCAACTAATGAAAAACTGTTTTTT.

This chain links TRBV28 with TRBJ2-3, with 8 bases fitting TRBD2. This CDR3 region has 17 residues. The germline CDR1 and CDR2 sequences are MDHEN and SYDVKM. The V gene end was trimmed by 5 bases and the J gene end by 4 bases; junction bases not matched to a gene: 14. In nucleotides, the CDR3 is TGTGCCAGCAGTCCAGGGACTAGTTATTTTGGGTCAGATACGCAGTATTTT. Encoded protein: CASSPGTSYFGSDTQYF.

The chain carries TRBV11-2 and TRBJ2-5; 10 nucleotides align to TRBD2. Germline trimming cut 5 bases from V and 7 bases from J; bases unmatched to any gene: 10. Per germline, CDR1 SGHAT and CDR2 FQNNGV. The CDR3 contains 15 residues. As DNA, the CDR3 is TGTGCCAGCAGCCGGACATCTAGCGGGGGAGGGACCCAGTACTTC. Translation gives CASSRTSSGGGTQYF. Full variable domain (remainder filled in from reference TRBV11-2 and TRBJ2-5): EAGVAQSPRYKIIEKRQSVAFWCNPISGHATLYWYQQILGQGPKLLIQFQNNGVVDDSQLPKDRFSAERLKGVDSTLKIQPAKLEDSAVYLCASSRTSSGGGTQYFGPGTRLLVL.

The gene calls are TRBV6-5 and TRBJ1-1; D remains ambiguous. Trimming took 5 bases from V and 3 from J, leaving 10 bases between them. CDR3 length equals 13 residues. Per the germline V gene, CDR1 is MNHEY and CDR2 is SVGAGI. The DNA for the CDR3 is TGTGCCAGCAGTAATCGGGTGCACACTGAAGCTTTCTTT. This gives the protein CASSNRVHTEAFF.